This TCR beta chain derives from a study of T cell changes during pregnancy in multiple sclerosis. Clones were read by immunoSEQ multiplex PCR, and TCRdb kept only the in-frame ones, dropping some. The profile shows approximately 92,000 clones, more than 90% of them singletons. Trimming removed 10 bases from V and 6 bases from J, with 16 bases in between. Germline loops: CDR1 SGHTS, CDR2 YDEGEE. This CDR3 contains 13 residues. The genes are TRBV5-8 and TRBJ1-4, with unresolved D. The sample in question was peripheral blood, obtained in the first trimester of pregnancy. This TCR was sampled from a female donor with multiple sclerosis, enrolled in a pregnancy study. Here the CDR3 DNA reads TGTGCCCACCAACTCCGTTCGCATGAAAAACTGTTTTTT. Its protein product is CAHQLRSHEKLFF.